This is a list of T cell receptor beta chains from one sample in a study of Ad26.COV2.S vaccination and SARS-CoV-2 variants. Only in-frame clones appear in the TCRdb table, and some are missing; sequencing was by immunoSEQ multiplex PCR. The data show 300,000 to 350,000 clones, with around four fifths seen just once and 2.1% held by the top ten. The sequenced sample was peripheral blood, obtained in a trial of Ad26.COV2.S vaccine versus placebo. These receptors were taken from a person aged 18-60 years who received the Ad26.COV2.S COVID-19 vaccine or a placebo. Both conserved end residues are part of each CDR3. The D gene is left open where the match is weak. The size field is filled for only some rows; it gives once, few, many or a size class.

v_call	clone_size	cdr3_length	d_call	j_call	cdr3_aa	cdr3_nt
TRBV2	few	12	-	TRBJ1-2	CASKPLDPGYTF	TGTGCCAGCAAGCCACTGGATCCTGGCTACACCTTC
TRBV5-1	-	13	-	TRBJ2-1	CASGRGYEAQGVF	TGCGCCAGCGGCCGGGGGTATGAGGCGCAGGGGGTCTTC
TRBV5-1	-	14	TRBD1	TRBJ1-1	CASSLDRGNTEAFF	TGCGCCAGCAGCCTCGACAGGGGGAACACTGAAGCTTTCTTT
TRBV28	-	16	TRBD2	TRBJ2-3	CASTPAGGARTDTQYF	TGTGCCAGCACCCCCGCGGGGGGGGCTCGAACAGATACGCAGTATTTT
TRBV3-1/TRBV3-2	-	14	-	TRBJ1-6	CASSRGQPNSPLHF	TGTGCCAGCAGTCGTGGACAGCCAAATTCACCCCTCCACTTT
TRBV18	-	15	TRBD1	TRBJ2-5	CASSPLQDRGSSQYF	TGTGCCAGCTCACCACTCCAGGACAGGGGTAGTTCCCAGTACTTC
TRBV7-2	-	15	-	TRBJ1-5	CASSKDSSSNQPQHF	TGTGCCAGCAGCAAAGATAGTTCCAGCAATCAGCCCCAGCATTTT
TRBV10-2	once	15	TRBD2	TRBJ2-3	CASKPGGSGTDTQYF	TGCGCCAGCAAACCGGGGGGGTCTGGCACAGATACGCAGTATTTT
TRBV6-6	-	14	-	TRBJ2-7	CASSYSQGNYEQYF	TGTGCCAGCAGTTACTCACAGGGTAACTACGAGCAGTACTTC
TRBV5-1	-	14	TRBD1	TRBJ2-2	CASSYGQGDGELFF	TGCGCCAGCAGCTACGGACAGGGGGACGGGGAGCTGTTTTTT
TRBV30	-	12	-	TRBJ1-2	CAWRSPNYGYTF	TGTGCCTGGAGGTCTCCGAACTATGGCTACACCTTC